This record concerns one T cell receptor beta chain sequence. Its target is not known. Regions amplified from RNA transcripts were the TCR beta CDR3 regions. TCR CDR3 underwent first-round RT-PCR with the HTBI primer set. TCRdb used MiXCR to reprocess the multiplex PCR reads, holding one entry per CDR3 protein. This sample has 300,000 to 400,000 distinct CDR3 sequences, with around 23% found just once. The CDR3 extends over 13 amino acids. The trim removed 3 bases at V and 0 bases at J, leaving 1 base unmatched. Germline V gives CDR1 DFQATT, CDR2 SNEGSKA (reference sequence). Graves' hyperthyroidism was deemed stable absent ophthalmopathy progression within 18 months. This sample was included in a study of T cells in Graves' hyperthyroidism and ophthalmopathy. Looking at the study overall: The initial diagnosis was the point when peripheral blood was collected, ahead of any treatment. Study-wide findings and caveats: Blood held most thyroid clonotypes expanded above 0.001 frequency. The model made its ophthalmopathy prediction, and onset followed a median approximately 6 months later.

Sequencing was performed on blood. This chain uses TRBV20-1 with TRBJ1-2; 7 nucleotides align to TRBD1. The sequence derives from a woman between 50 and 59 years old with Graves' hyperthyroidism. The CDR3 region is CSASQGANYGYTF. CDR3 DNA sequence: TGCAGTGCTAGCCAGGGGGCTAACTATGGCTACACCTTC.